This T cell receptor (beta chain) was identified during a study of T cell responses to AZD1222 COVID-19 vaccine. This CDR3 is built from 15 residues. Per the germline V gene, CDR1 is MGHDK and CDR2 is SYGVNS. Trimming stripped 2 bases from V and 1 base from J, with 11 bases between. Some clones are missing from TCRdb's copy, which holds only in-frame ones; the method was immunoSEQ multiplex PCR. The data show about 140,000 clones, roughly 93% seen once. This clonotype was sampled from an adult who had recovered from COVID-19. The chain has TRBV25-1 and TRBJ1-2, with D unresolved. Sequences were derived from peripheral blood, sampled after recovery from COVID-19. The CDR3 spells CASSESSGVNYGYTF. CDR3 nucleotide sequence: TGTGCCAGCAGTGAAAGCTCAGGAGTTAACTATGGCTACACCTTC.